This is a list of T cell receptor beta chains from one sample in a study of cytomegalovirus exposure and HLA in healthy donors. Libraries were prepared by immunoSEQ multiplex PCR; TCRdb keeps only in-frame clonotypes and omits some of them. The profile shows roughly 180,000 clones, about 75% of them singletons. Sequencing was performed on PBMCs. The receptors derive from a female donor in good health and CMV-seronegative. Each CDR3 is given with its conserved first and last residue. Fields, in order: CDR3 protein, CDR3 DNA, J gene, clone size, D gene, V gene. D genes are given only for firm matches. Rows give clone size only sometimes, using once, few, many, or a class for an expanded clone.

CASSRGTGDYNEQFF | TGTGCCAGCAGCAGGGGGACAGGAGATTACAATGAGCAGTTCTTC | TRBJ2-1 | - | TRBD1 | TRBV6-5
CASNRDWSSYEQYF | TGCGCCAGTAACCGGGACTGGAGCTCCTACGAGCAGTACTTC | TRBJ2-7 | - | - | TRBV5-1
CASSSTSGRRDEQFF | TGTGCCAGCAGCTCGACTAGCGGGAGGAGAGATGAGCAGTTCTTC | TRBJ2-1 | - | TRBD2 | TRBV7-2
CAIRAGGANTEAFF | TGTGCCATCAGGGCCGGGGGAGCGAACACTGAAGCTTTCTTT | TRBJ1-1 | - | - | TRBV10-3
CSAQPGETQYF | TGCAGTGCCCAACCGGGGGAGACCCAGTACTTC | TRBJ2-5 | - | - | TRBV20-1
CAWSYSPRDYEQYF | TGTGCCTGGAGCTATTCCCCGCGGGACTACGAGCAGTACTTC | TRBJ2-7 | - | - | TRBV30
CASSPSGGTDTQYF | TGTGCCAGCAGTCCTAGCGGGGGGACAGATACGCAGTATTTT | TRBJ2-3 | few | TRBD2 | TRBV6-4
CASSLAGGPTDTQYF | TGTGCCAGCAGCTTGGCGGGGGGCCCCACAGATACGCAGTATTTT | TRBJ2-3 | - | TRBD2 | TRBV7-6
CASSFDRAGYTF | TGTGCCAGCAGCTTCGACAGGGCTGGCTACACCTTC | TRBJ1-2 | - | TRBD1 | TRBV7-2
CASSSDLANYGYTF | TGCGCCAGCAGCTCGGACTTAGCTAACTATGGCTACACCTTC | TRBJ1-2 | - | - | TRBV5-1
CASSLSGGNYGYTF | TGTGCCAGCAGTTTATCAGGGGGAAACTATGGCTACACCTTC | TRBJ1-2 | - | - | TRBV27
CASSLVRRREMGEQYF | TGCGCCAGCAGCTTGGTCAGGAGGCGGGAGATGGGCGAGCAGTACTTC | TRBJ2-7 | - | TRBD2 | TRBV5-1
CASSLMTGRKGYTF | TGTGCCAGCAGCCTGATGACAGGCCGAAAAGGCTACACCTTC | TRBJ1-2 | - | - | TRBV7-9
CASSIVTGSGAGELFF | TGTGCCAGTAGTATAGTAACCGGTTCCGGAGCGGGGGAGCTGTTTTTT | TRBJ2-2 | - | - | TRBV19
CASSPVRGLYEQYF | TGTGCCAGCAGCCCTGTCAGGGGGCTCTACGAGCAGTACTTC | TRBJ2-7 | - | TRBD1 | TRBV28
CASSFDSGTGRYNQPQHF | TGTGCCAGCAGCTTCGATAGCGGGACAGGGCGTTACAATCAGCCCCAGCATTTT | TRBJ1-5 | few | TRBD1 | TRBV7-6